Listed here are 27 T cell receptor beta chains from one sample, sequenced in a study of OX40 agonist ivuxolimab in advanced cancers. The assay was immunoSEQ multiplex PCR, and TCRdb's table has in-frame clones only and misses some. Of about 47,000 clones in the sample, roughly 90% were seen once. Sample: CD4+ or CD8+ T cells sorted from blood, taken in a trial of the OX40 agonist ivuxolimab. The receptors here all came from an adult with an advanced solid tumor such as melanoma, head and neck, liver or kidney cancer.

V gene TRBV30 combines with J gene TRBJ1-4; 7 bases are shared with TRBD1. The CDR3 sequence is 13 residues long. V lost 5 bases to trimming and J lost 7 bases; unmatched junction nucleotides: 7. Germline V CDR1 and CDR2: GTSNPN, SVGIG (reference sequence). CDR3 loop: CAWDTYRGEKLFF. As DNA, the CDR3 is TGTGCCTGGGATACCTACAGGGGTGAAAAACTGTTTTTT.

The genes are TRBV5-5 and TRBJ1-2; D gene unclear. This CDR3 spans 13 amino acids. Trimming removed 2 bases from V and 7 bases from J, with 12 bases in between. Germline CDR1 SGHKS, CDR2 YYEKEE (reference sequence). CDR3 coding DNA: TGTGCCAGCAGCTTCAGGCAGGAAGGTGGCTACACCTTC. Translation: CASSFRQEGGYTF.

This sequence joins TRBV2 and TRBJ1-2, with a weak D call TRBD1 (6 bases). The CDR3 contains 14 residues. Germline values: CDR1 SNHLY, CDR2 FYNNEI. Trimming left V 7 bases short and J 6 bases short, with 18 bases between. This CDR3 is CASNGQTSVHGYTF. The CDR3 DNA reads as TGTGCCAGCAATGGACAGACCTCGGTACATGGCTACACCTTC.

The chain's CDR3 is CASSVGEGPYEQYF. CDR3 nucleotide sequence: TGTGCCAGTAGCGTTGGAGAAGGCCCCTACGAGCAGTACTTC. The J gene is TRBJ2-7, the V gene TRBV19; no reliable D call. The CDR3 sequence is 14 residues long. CDR1 and CDR2 from the germline V gene are LNHDA and SQIVND (reference sequence). The V end was cut by 6 bases, the J end by 2 bases, with 14 bases between.

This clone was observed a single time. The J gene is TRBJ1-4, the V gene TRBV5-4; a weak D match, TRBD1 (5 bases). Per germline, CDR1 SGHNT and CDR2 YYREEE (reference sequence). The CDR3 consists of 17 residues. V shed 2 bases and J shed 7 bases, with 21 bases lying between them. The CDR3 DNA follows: TGTGCCAGCAGCTTTGGTCTAACAGGTCCTTCCCCTGAAAAACTGTTTTTT. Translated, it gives CASSFGLTGPSPEKLFF.

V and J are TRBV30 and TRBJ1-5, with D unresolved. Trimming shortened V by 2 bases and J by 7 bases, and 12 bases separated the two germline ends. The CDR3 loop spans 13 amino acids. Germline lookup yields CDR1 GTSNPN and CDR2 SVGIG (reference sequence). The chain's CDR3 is CAWSNAGGQPQHF. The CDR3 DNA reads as TGTGCCTGGAGTAATGCAGGAGGGCAGCCCCAGCATTTT.

The CDR3: CASSLGLAGRVGTDTQYF. CDR3 coding DNA: TGTGCCAGTAGTTTAGGACTAGCGGGGCGAGTAGGCACAGATACGCAGTATTTT. The V gene is TRBV19, the J gene TRBJ2-3; the match to TRBD2 covers 12 bases. Germline assignment: CDR1 LNHDA and CDR2 SQIVND (reference sequence). The V gene end was trimmed by 5 bases and the J gene end by 1 base; junction bases not matched to a gene: 10. The CDR3 is 18 amino acids.

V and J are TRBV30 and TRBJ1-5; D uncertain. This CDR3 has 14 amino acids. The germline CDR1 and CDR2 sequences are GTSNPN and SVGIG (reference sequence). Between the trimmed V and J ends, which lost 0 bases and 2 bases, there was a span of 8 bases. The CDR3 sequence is CAWSVLDGNQPQHF. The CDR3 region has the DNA TGTGCCTGGAGTGTCCTAGACGGCAATCAGCCCCAGCATTTT.

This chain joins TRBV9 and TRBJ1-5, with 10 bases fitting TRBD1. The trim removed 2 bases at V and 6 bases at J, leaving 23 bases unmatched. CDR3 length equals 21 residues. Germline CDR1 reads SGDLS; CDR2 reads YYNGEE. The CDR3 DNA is TGTGCCAGCAGCGTTCGGGCGAGGAGGCGGACAGGGGGTCAGTTAGGTCAGCCCCAGCATTTT. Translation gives CASSVRARRRTGGQLGQPQHF.

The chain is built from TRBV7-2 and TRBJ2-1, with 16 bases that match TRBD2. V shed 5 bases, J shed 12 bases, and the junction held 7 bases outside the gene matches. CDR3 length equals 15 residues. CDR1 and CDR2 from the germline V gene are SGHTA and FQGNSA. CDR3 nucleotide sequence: TGTGCCAGCAGCCCGGGACTAGCGGGAGGGGGAGGGCAGTTCTTC. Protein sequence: CASSPGLAGGGGQFF.

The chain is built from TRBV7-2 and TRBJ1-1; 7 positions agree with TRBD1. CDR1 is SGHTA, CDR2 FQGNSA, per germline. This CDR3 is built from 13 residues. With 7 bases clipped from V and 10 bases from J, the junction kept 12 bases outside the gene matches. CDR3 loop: CASTPGGFGGAFF. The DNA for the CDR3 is TGTGCCAGCACCCCAGGGGGTTTCGGCGGAGCTTTCTTT.

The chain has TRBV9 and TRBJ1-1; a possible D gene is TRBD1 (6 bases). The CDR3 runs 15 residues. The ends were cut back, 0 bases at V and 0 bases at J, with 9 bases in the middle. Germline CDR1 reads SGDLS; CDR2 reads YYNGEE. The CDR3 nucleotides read TGTGCCAGCAGCGTAGACGGACAGTTGAACACTGAAGCTTTCTTT. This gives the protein CASSVDGQLNTEAFF.

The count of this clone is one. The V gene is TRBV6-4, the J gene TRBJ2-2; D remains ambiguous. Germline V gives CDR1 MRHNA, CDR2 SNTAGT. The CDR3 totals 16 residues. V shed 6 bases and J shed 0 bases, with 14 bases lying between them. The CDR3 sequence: CASRAHDFANTGELFF. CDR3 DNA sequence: TGTGCCAGCAGGGCACACGACTTCGCGAACACCGGGGAGCTGTTTTTT.

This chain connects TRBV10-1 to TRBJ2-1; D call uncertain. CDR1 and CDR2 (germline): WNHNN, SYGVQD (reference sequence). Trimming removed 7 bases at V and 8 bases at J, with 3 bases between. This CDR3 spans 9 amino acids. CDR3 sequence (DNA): TGCGCCAGCATCCATGAGCAGTTCTTC. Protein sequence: CASIHEQFF.

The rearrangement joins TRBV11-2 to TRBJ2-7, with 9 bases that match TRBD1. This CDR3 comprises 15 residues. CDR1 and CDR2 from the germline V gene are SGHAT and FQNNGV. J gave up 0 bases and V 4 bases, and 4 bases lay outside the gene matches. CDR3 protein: CASSSWTGASYEQYF. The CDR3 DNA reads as TGTGCCAGCAGCTCCTGGACAGGGGCCTCCTACGAGCAGTACTTC.

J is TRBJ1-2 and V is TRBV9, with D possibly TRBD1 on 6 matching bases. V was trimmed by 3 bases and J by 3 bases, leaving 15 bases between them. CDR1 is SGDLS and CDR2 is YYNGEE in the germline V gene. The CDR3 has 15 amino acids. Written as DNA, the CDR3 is TGTGCCAGCAGCGCGCGTCCAGGGGATCACTATGGCTACACCTTC. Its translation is CASSARPGDHYGYTF. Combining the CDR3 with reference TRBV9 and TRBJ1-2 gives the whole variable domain DSGVTQTPKHLITATGQRVTLRCSPRSGDLSVYWYQQSLDQGLQFLIQYYNGEERAKGNILERFSAQQFPDLHSELNLSSLELGDSALYFCASSARPGDHYGYTFGSGTRLTVV.

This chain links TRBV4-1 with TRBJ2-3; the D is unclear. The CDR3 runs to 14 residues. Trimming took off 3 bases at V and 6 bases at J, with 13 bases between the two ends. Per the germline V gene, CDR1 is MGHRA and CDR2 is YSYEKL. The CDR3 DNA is TGCGCCAGCAGCCACCTCACGGTTGGGGATACGCAGTATTTT. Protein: CASSHLTVGDTQYF.

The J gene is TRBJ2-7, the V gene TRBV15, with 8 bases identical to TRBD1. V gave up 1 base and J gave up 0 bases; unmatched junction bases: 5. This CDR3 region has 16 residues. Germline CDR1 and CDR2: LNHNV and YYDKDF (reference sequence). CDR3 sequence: CATSRGTGSSSYEQYF. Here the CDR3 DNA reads TGTGCCACCAGCAGAGGGACAGGGTCTAGCTCCTACGAGCAGTACTTC.

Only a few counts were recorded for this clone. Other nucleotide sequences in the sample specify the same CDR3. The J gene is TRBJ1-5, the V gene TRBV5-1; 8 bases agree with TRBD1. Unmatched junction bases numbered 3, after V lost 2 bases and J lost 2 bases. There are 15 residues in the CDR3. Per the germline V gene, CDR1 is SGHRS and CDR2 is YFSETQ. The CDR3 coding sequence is TGCGCCAGCAGCTTAGGACAGGGTGGCAATCAGCCCCAGCATTTT. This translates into CASSLGQGGNQPQHF.

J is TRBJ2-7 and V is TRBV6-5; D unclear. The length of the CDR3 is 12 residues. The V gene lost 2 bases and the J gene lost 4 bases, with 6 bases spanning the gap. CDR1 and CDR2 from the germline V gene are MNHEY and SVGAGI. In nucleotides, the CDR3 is TGTGCCAGCAGTTACGCCCAGTACGAGCAGTACTTC. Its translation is CASSYAQYEQYF.

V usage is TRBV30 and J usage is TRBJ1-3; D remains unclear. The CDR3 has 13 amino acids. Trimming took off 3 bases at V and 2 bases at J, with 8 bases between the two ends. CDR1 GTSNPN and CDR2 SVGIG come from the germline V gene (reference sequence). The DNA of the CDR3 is TGTGCCTGGAGCGGTGCCGCTGGAAACACCATATATTTT. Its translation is CAWSGAAGNTIYF.

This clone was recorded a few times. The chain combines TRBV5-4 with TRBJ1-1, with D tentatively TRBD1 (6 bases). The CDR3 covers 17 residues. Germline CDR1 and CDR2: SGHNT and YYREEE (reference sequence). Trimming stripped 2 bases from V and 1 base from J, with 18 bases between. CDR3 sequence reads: CASSLGSPLGGNTEAFF. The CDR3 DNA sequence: TGTGCCAGCAGCTTAGGGTCGCCTCTAGGGGGGAACACTGAAGCTTTCTTT.

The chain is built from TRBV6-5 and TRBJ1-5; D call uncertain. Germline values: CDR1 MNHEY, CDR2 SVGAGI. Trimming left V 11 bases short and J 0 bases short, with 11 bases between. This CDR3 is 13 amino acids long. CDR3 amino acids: CAAGSNSNQPQHF. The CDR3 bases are TGTGCCGCGGGGTCCAATAGCAATCAGCCCCAGCATTTT.

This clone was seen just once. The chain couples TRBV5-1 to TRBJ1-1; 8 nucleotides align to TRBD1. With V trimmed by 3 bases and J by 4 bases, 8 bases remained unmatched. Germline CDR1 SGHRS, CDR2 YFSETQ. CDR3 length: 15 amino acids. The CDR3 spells CASSSDGQGITEAFF. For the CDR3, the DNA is TGCGCCAGCAGCTCAGACGGACAGGGTATCACTGAAGCTTTCTTT.

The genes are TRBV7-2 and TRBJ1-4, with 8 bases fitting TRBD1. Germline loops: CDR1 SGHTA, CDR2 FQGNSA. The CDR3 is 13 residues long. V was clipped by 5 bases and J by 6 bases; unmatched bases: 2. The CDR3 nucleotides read TGTGCCAGCAGCGTGGACAGGGATGAAAAACTGTTTTTT. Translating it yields CASSVDRDEKLFF.

The DNA of the CDR3 is TGTGCCAGCCGGGGACGGTACTCTGTCGGGGAGCTGTTTTTT. Its translation: CASRGRYSVGELFF. The rearrangement uses TRBV6-1 and TRBJ2-2; D may match TRBD1 or TRBD2 (5 bases each). Trimming removed 8 bases from V and 7 bases from J, with 17 bases in between. The CDR3 spans 14 residues. Looked up from germline, CDR1 is MNHNS and CDR2 is SASEGT.

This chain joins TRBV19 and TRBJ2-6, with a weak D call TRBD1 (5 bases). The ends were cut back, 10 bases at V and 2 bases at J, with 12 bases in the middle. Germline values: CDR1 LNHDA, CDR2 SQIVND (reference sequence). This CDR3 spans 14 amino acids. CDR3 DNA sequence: TGTGCCACTCTGGTCAGGGCTGGGGCCAACGTCCTGACTTTC. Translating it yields CATLVRAGANVLTF. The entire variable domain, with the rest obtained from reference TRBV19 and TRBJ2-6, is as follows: DGGITQSPKYLFRKEGQNVTLSCEQNLNHDAMYWYRQDPGQGLRLIYYSQIVNDFQKGDIAEGYSVSREKKESFPLTVTSAQKNPTAFYLCATLVRAGANVLTFGAGSRLTVL.